The clone carrying this T cell receptor beta chain was seen only once. The junction shows a germline mismatch at one end, possibly a read error. This table comes from immunoSEQ multiplex PCR, and its TCRdb copy is limited to in-frame clones, with some not included. The data contain about 170,000 clones, roughly 93% of them seen just once; the ten biggest clones take up roughly 4.5%. The data derive from a study of blood T cell repertoires in COVID-19. Study background: Both acute and convalescent COVID-19 samples were obtained from the United States, Italy and Spain. The cDNA or gDNA used as material had been derived from T cells, B-cell-depleted T cells, or PBMCs.

CDR1 and CDR2 from the germline V gene are PRHDT and FYEKMQ (reference sequence). The CDR3 has 15 amino acids. The sequenced sample was peripheral blood. The genes are TRBV13 and TRBJ1-2, with TRBD1 as a possible D gene (6 bases). This sequence was found in a young man with COVID-19, enrolled during active disease. DNA for the CDR3: TGTGTCAGCAGCTTAGTTGCAGGGGCATATGGTGACTACACCTTC. Translating it yields CVSSLVAGAYGDYTF.